Listed here are 4 T cell receptor beta chains from one sample, sequenced in a study of blood T cell repertoires in COVID-19. Profiled with immunoSEQ multiplex PCR; TCRdb holds only in-frame clones, not every one. This table has about 75,000 clones, roughly 82% appearing once. Sequenced material: peripheral blood. The receptor set was obtained from a woman between 45 and 65 years old with acute or convalescent COVID-19.

There are many counts of this clone. The rearrangement links TRBV4-2 to TRBJ2-1, with 7 positions matching TRBD2. V gave up 0 bases and J gave up 7 bases; unmatched junction bases: 6. Germline V gene data show CDR1 as LGHNA and CDR2 as YNFKEQ. The CDR3 is 15 residues long. The CDR3 sequence: CASSQESGIKNEQFF. CDR3 bases: TGTGCCAGCAGCCAAGAGAGCGGGATTAAGAATGAGCAGTTCTTC.

The chain links TRBV5-1 to TRBJ2-7; weak D call: TRBD2 (6 bases). This CDR3 contains 14 residues. The V and J ends lost 5 bases and 9 bases respectively, with 21 bases between them. In germline, CDR1 is SGHRS, CDR2 YFSETQ. The CDR3 reads CASSFGGTAFGQYF. The CDR3 bases are TGCGCCAGCAGTTTTGGCGGGACCGCTTTCGGGCAGTACTTC.

The chain uses TRBV30 and TRBJ1-2; 8 bases map to TRBD1. CDR1 and CDR2 from the germline V gene are GTSNPN and SVGIG (reference sequence). The CDR3 has 13 amino acids. With V trimmed by 2 bases and J by 8 bases, 7 bases remained unmatched. The CDR3 region is CAWSRDRPRGYTF. In DNA form, the CDR3 reads TGTGCCTGGAGTAGGGACAGGCCCAGGGGCTACACCTTC. Drawing the rest from reference TRBV30 and TRBJ1-2, the complete variable domain is SQTIHQWPATLVQPVGSPLSLECTVEGTSNPNLYWYRQAAGRGLQLLFYSVGIGQISSEVPQNLSASRPQDRQFILSSKKLLLSDSGFYLCAWSRDRPRGYTFGSGTRLTVV.

The genes are TRBV6-2 or TRBV6-3 and TRBJ2-3; 10 bases are a match to TRBD2. Germline CDR1 is MNHEY and CDR2 is SVGEGT. This CDR3 contains 16 residues. Losses at the gene ends were 0 bases for V and 4 bases for J; bases not matched to a gene: 4. The CDR3 region has the DNA TGTGCCAGCAGTTACTCTGTTAGCGGGGGGCCAGATACGCAGTATTTT. It encodes CASSYSVSGGPDTQYF.